This TCR beta chain was found in a study of T cells after yellow fever vaccination. Germline loops: CDR1 SGHNT, CDR2 YYREEE (reference sequence). Trimming cost V 4 bases and J 5 bases, with 15 bases left between them. The CDR3 is made up of 15 amino acids. TCRdb analysed the 5' RACE reads with MiXCR anew, one entry per CDR3 protein. Counted here are under 600,000 distinct CDR3 sequences, 20% to 25% occurring once; the ten biggest clones make up about a sixth. This sequence joins TRBV5-4 and TRBJ2-2; D possibly corresponds to TRBD2 (5 bases). This TCR came from a young man who received the YFV17D yellow fever vaccine. The sample was PBMCs, taken 21 days after the first yellow fever vaccination. The CDR3 protein is CASSLGLDSTGELFF. CDR3 sequence (DNA): TGTGCCAGCAGCCTCGGACTTGATTCGACCGGGGAGCTGTTTTTT.